Shown below are 9 T cell receptor beta chains from a single sample sequenced in a study of shared clonotypes between healthy human individuals. TCRdb's table, derived via immunoSEQ multiplex PCR, lists solely in-frame clones and lacks some. This sample has about 1.1 million clones; more than 75% occur once, and the top ten carry 0.61%. Specimen: memory CD4+ T cells from PBMCs. Subset of the sample: CD45RA-negative fraction. These receptors were taken from a man aged 18 to 30 in good health. Some clones in this sample may be carry-over from other donors' samples.

The sample holds a few counts of this clone. This chain uses TRBV7-8 with TRBJ2-5; 13 positions match TRBD2. In germline, CDR1 is SGHVS, CDR2 FQNEAQ. There are 15 residues in the CDR3. The ends lost 8 bases at V and 5 bases at J; junction bases unmatched: 8. The CDR3 protein is CASLMTSGRQETQYF. CDR3 sequence (DNA): TGTGCCAGCTTAATGACTAGCGGGAGGCAGGAGACCCAGTACTTC.

This clone was seen just once. The genes are TRBV10-3 and TRBJ1-3; D unresolved. CDR3 length: 15 amino acids. V was cut by 4 bases and J by 4 bases, with 14 bases left in between. The germline V gene encodes CDR1 ENHRY and CDR2 SYGVKD. CDR3 nucleotide sequence: TGTGCCATCAGTGCGAATCCGTCCGGGGGAAACACCATATATTTT. Amino acid sequence: CAISANPSGGNTIYF.

This chain uses TRBV7-9 with TRBJ2-1; D unresolved. Between the trimmed V and J ends, which lost 5 bases and 9 bases, there was a span of 8 bases. The germline V gene has CDR1 SEHNR and CDR2 FQNEAQ (reference sequence). This CDR3 comprises 11 residues. The CDR3 is CASSRGAEQFF. The CDR3 DNA follows: TGTGCCAGCAGCCGAGGTGCTGAGCAGTTCTTC.

The V call is TRBV4-1, the J call TRBJ2-2, with 8 bases lining up with TRBD2. CDR1 is MGHRA, CDR2 YSYEKL, per germline. The ends lost 3 bases at V and 0 bases at J; junction bases unmatched: 3. This CDR3 has 16 amino acids. The CDR3 sequence is CASSHVSGANTGELFF. The DNA of the CDR3 is TGCGCCAGCAGCCACGTTAGCGGGGCGAACACCGGGGAGCTGTTTTTT.

This rearrangement joins TRBV28 to TRBJ1-2; the D gene is possibly TRBD1 (6 bases). Trimming took off 1 base at V and 8 bases at J, with 11 bases between the two ends. The CDR3 runs 13 residues. Germline CDR1 and CDR2: MDHEN and SYDVKM. The CDR3 sequence: CASSLLLGAGYTF. CDR3 coding DNA: TGTGCCAGCAGTTTATTGTTGGGGGCCGGCTACACCTTC.

Of note for this clone: The same CDR3 arises from other DNA sequences in this sample as well. V is TRBV28 and J is TRBJ2-7; D remains ambiguous. Germline V lookup: CDR1 MDHEN, CDR2 SYDVKM. This CDR3 comprises 12 residues. Deletions cut 3 bases from V and 4 bases from J, with 7 bases between. The CDR3 DNA follows: TGTGCCAGCAGTTTTGGCACTTACGAGCAGTACTTC. Translating gives CASSFGTYEQYF.

The genes are TRBV9 and TRBJ1-4; a weak D match, TRBD1 (5 bases). This CDR3 contains 15 residues. The germline gives CDR1 SGDLS, CDR2 YYNGEE. Trimming shortened V by 2 bases and J by 7 bases, and 15 bases separated the two germline ends. CDR3 in DNA: TGTGCCAGCAGCGTGAGAGGGGAAGAGGGTGAAAAACTGTTTTTT. Protein: CASSVRGEEGEKLFF.

The chain is built from TRBV7-9 and TRBJ2-7; possibly TRBD1 for D (6 bases). Germline-derived CDR1 and CDR2 are SEHNR and FQNEAQ (reference sequence). CDR3 size: 15 residues. Trimming stripped 5 bases from V and 4 bases from J, with 18 bases between. CDR3 sequence (DNA): TGTGCCAGCAGCGCAAGAGGGGGTTCTGGGTACGAGCAGTACTTC. Its translation is CASSARGGSGYEQYF.

This clone appeared once. This sequence joins TRBV28 and TRBJ2-1; 7 bases match TRBD1. Trimming at V came to 6 bases and at J to 13 bases, leaving 12 bases not matched to a gene. The CDR3 runs 13 residues. Germline-derived CDR1 and CDR2 are MDHEN and SYDVKM. In DNA, the CDR3 is TGTGCCAGCAGGCAAGACAGGGAATACGTACAGTTCTTC. Amino acids: CASRQDREYVQFF.